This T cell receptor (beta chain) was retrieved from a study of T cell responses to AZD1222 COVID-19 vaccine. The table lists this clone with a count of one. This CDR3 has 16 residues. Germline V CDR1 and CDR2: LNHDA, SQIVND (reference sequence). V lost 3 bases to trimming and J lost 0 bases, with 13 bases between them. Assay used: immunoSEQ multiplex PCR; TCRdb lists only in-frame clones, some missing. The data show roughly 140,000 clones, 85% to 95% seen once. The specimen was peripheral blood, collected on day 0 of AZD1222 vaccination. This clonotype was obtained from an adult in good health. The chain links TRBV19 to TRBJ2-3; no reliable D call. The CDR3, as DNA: TGTGCCAGTAGTATTGGCTCCTATTCTAGCACAGATACGCAGTATTTT. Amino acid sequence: CASSIGSYSSTDTQYF.